This entry lists 29 T cell receptor beta chains sequenced from one sample in a study of blood T cell repertoires in COVID-19. Produced via immunoSEQ multiplex PCR; TCRdb's table is partial and in-frame only. The repertoire has about 200,000 clones, 83% of them found once; the top ten carry 2% to 3%. Material for sequencing was peripheral blood. Receptor source: a woman in her forties with active or convalescent COVID-19.

CDR3 loop: CASSVEGQGNNEKLFF. For the CDR3, the DNA is TGTGCCAGCAGCGTAGAGGGACAGGGAAATAATGAAAAACTGTTTTTT. The gene calls are TRBV9 and TRBJ1-4; 9 bases agree with TRBD1. The CDR3 extends over 16 amino acids. V gave up 0 bases and J gave up 4 bases; unmatched junction bases: 4. CDR1 and CDR2 from the germline V gene are SGDLS and YYNGEE.

The chain employs TRBV2 and TRBJ2-3; a weak D match, TRBD1 (5 bases). The V gene's germline CDR1 is SNHLY and CDR2 FYNNEI. Deletions cut 3 bases from V and 0 bases from J, with 10 bases between. This CDR3 has 15 residues. The CDR3 DNA sequence: TGTGCCAGCAGTGAGGCTCAGGGAAGCACAGATACGCAGTATTTT. Its protein product is CASSEAQGSTDTQYF.

The V and J genes are TRBV2 and TRBJ2-1; 7 bases are shared with TRBD2. V shed 2 bases and J 5 bases; nucleotides not matched to a gene: 6. Germline loops: CDR1 SNHLY, CDR2 FYNNEI. This CDR3 is 15 amino acids long. This CDR3 reads CASSETSVGNNEQFF. CDR3 nucleotide sequence: TGTGCCAGCAGTGAAACTAGCGTAGGCAACAATGAGCAGTTCTTC.

This sequence joins TRBV7-9 and TRBJ2-1, with 11 bases fitting TRBD2. The trim removed 6 bases at V and 9 bases at J, leaving 7 bases unmatched. The CDR3 has 14 amino acids. Germline CDR1 reads SEHNR; CDR2 reads FQNEAQ (reference sequence). CDR3 sequence: CASRSTSGVSEQFF. CDR3 nucleotide sequence: TGTGCCAGCAGATCGACTAGCGGGGTCTCTGAGCAGTTCTTC. The variable domain in full, completed from reference TRBV7-9 and TRBJ2-1, reads DTGVSQNPRHKITKRGQNVTFRCDPISEHNRLYWYRQTLGQGPEFLTYFQNEAQLEKSRLLSDRFSAERPKGSFSTLEIQRTEQGDSAMYLCASRSTSGVSEQFFGPGTRLTVL.

The genes are TRBV13 and TRBJ2-3; TRBD2 aligns across 11 bases. Germline values: CDR1 PRHDT, CDR2 FYEKMQ (reference sequence). V lost 3 bases and J lost 1; bases outside the gene matches: 9. The CDR3 contains 18 residues. As DNA, the CDR3 is TGTGCCAGCAGCTTTGGACTAGCGGGCTCACGAGGCACAGATACGCAGTATTTT. Its translation: CASSFGLAGSRGTDTQYF.

This chain uses TRBV7-3 with TRBJ1-1, with D hard to call. V was cut by 5 bases and J by 0 bases, with 13 bases left in between. Germline CDR1 SGHTA, CDR2 FQGTGA. The CDR3 consists of 15 residues. For the CDR3, the DNA is TGTGCCAGCAGCCTACAAAGCGTCATGAACACTGAAGCTTTCTTT. Amino acids: CASSLQSVMNTEAFF.

The genes are TRBV5-4 and TRBJ2-5; TRBD1 might be the D (5 bases). The CDR3 spans 14 residues. Trimming shortened V by 0 bases and J by 2 bases, and 8 bases separated the two germline ends. The germline V gene has CDR1 SGHNT and CDR2 YYREEE (reference sequence). The CDR3 sequence: CASSLGDRQETQYF. The CDR3 DNA reads TGTGCCAGCAGCTTGGGAGACAGACAAGAGACCCAGTACTTC.

The gene calls are TRBV27 and TRBJ2-7; 7 nucleotides agree with TRBD2. This CDR3 spans 15 amino acids. The germline V gene has CDR1 MNHEY and CDR2 SMNVEV (reference sequence). V shed 6 bases, J shed 3 bases, and the junction held 11 bases outside the gene matches. CDR3 coding DNA: TGTGCCAGCAGAAGCCCCTGGCGGGGGATCTACGAGCAGTACTTC. Amino acid sequence: CASRSPWRGIYEQYF.

V gene TRBV28 combines with J gene TRBJ2-2, with no clear D. Per the germline V gene, CDR1 is MDHEN and CDR2 is SYDVKM. Trimming left V 2 bases short and J 6 bases short, with 16 bases between. This CDR3 comprises 16 residues. DNA of the CDR3: TGTGCCAGCAGTTTACCCTACCTATATGAATCCGGGGAGCTGTTTTTT. Translating it yields CASSLPYLYESGELFF.

The V and J genes are TRBV11-2 and TRBJ2-1, with D possibly being TRBD1 (5 bases). The V gene lost 0 bases and the J gene lost 2 bases, with 8 bases spanning the gap. There are 15 residues in the CDR3. Germline values: CDR1 SGHAT, CDR2 FQNNGV. CDR3 loop: CASSLETVPYNEQFF. For the CDR3, the DNA is TGTGCCAGCAGCTTAGAGACAGTTCCCTACAATGAGCAGTTCTTC.

This chain links TRBV19 with TRBJ1-1, with D tentatively TRBD1 (6 bases). V dropped 4 bases and J dropped 1 base, with 16 bases sitting between them. This CDR3 has 16 residues. CDR1 and CDR2 from the germline V gene are LNHDA and SQIVND (reference sequence). Here the CDR3 reads CASSKNLGQWNTEAFF. CDR3 bases: TGTGCCAGTAGTAAAAACCTGGGACAATGGAACACTGAAGCTTTCTTT.

This clone was picked up a small number of times. CDR3 in DNA: TGTGCCTCAAGGGGGACAGGGGTTCGAATCCACTATGGCTACACCTTC. Its translation is CASRGTGVRIHYGYTF. This rearrangement joins TRBV10-3 to TRBJ1-2; 10 positions agree with TRBD1. V was pared by 11 bases and J by 3 bases, with 15 bases of the junction left unmatched. There are 16 residues in the CDR3. Germline CDR1 and CDR2: ENHRY and SYGVKD.

A single count supports this clone. The CDR3: CAWSEGGALSGNTIYF. CDR3 bases: TGTGCCTGGAGTGAGGGAGGGGCGCTCTCTGGAAACACCATATATTTT. The chain couples TRBV30 to TRBJ1-3; maybe TRBD1 (5 bases). The V and J ends lost 1 base and 0 bases respectively, with 13 bases between them. The CDR3 sequence is 16 residues long. Germline-derived CDR1 and CDR2 are GTSNPN and SVGIG (reference sequence). Supplemented by reference TRBV30 and TRBJ1-3, the full variable domain reads SQTIHQWPATLVQPVGSPLSLECTVEGTSNPNLYWYRQAAGRGLQLLFYSVGIGQISSEVPQNLSASRPQDRQFILSSKKLLLSDSGFYLCAWSEGGALSGNTIYFGEGSWLTVV.

Concerning this clone: Because the CDR3 is missing its conserved closing phenylalanine or tryptophan, this is likely a read error. Because the CDR3's place on the DNA is in doubt, the DNA is left out and the CDR3 is given as listed by TCRdb. The chain joins TRBV21-1 to TRBJ1-2. TRBV21-1 is a recognized pseudogene. A total of 8 residues make up the CDR3, ends included. This chain's CDR3 is CASSLDRV.

The V and J genes are TRBV5-8 and TRBJ1-3; no reliable D call. From germline, CDR1 is SGHTS and CDR2 YDEGEE. The CDR3 has 15 residues. Trimming shortened V by 7 bases and J by 0 bases, and 14 bases separated the two germline ends. CDR3 coding DNA: TGTGCCAGCCGCCGGGGATTTAGCTCTGGAAACACCATATATTTT. Amino acid sequence: CASRRGFSSGNTIYF.

The chain is built from TRBV19 and TRBJ2-3; 9 bases are a match to TRBD1. The V gene end was trimmed by 7 bases and the J gene end by 3 bases; junction bases not matched to a gene: 5. Germline V gene lookup returns CDR1 LNHDA and CDR2 SQIVND (reference sequence). This CDR3 has 14 residues. The DNA for the CDR3 is TGTGCCAGTACCTTCGGACAGGGGACAGATACGCAGTATTTT. This translates into CASTFGQGTDTQYF.

The rearrangement uses TRBV28 and TRBJ1-5; D gene ambiguous. Trimming took 3 bases from V and 3 from J, leaving 6 bases between them. Germline V CDR1 and CDR2: MDHEN, SYDVKM. CDR3 length: 13 amino acids. The CDR3: CASSFQFNQPQHF. The CDR3 DNA reads as TGTGCCAGCAGTTTTCAATTCAATCAGCCCCAGCATTTT.

This chain connects TRBV7-9 to TRBJ1-4, with D possibly TRBD1 on 5 matching bases. The germline CDR1 and CDR2 sequences are SEHNR and FQNEAQ (reference sequence). Trimming took off 3 bases at V and 8 bases at J, with 19 bases between the two ends. CDR3 size: 16 residues. CDR3 coding DNA: TGTGCCAGCAGCTTGCTATGGACACAGAGCCGGGAAAAACTGTTTTTT. It specifies CASSLLWTQSREKLFF. The entire variable domain, with the rest obtained from reference TRBV7-9 and TRBJ1-4, is as follows: DTGVSQNPRHKITKRGQNVTFRCDPISEHNRLYWYRQTLGQGPEFLTYFQNEAQLEKSRLLSDRFSAERPKGSFSTLEIQRTEQGDSAMYLCASSLLWTQSREKLFFGSGTQLSVL.

This clone was picked up one time. The same CDR3 can be traced to other DNA sequences in this sample. The rearrangement uses TRBV6-5 and TRBJ1-1; 7 nucleotides line up with TRBD1. V lost 6 bases to trimming and J lost 4 bases; unmatched junction nucleotides: 2. CDR3 length: 12 amino acids. The germline V gene encodes CDR1 MNHEY and CDR2 SVGAGI. The CDR3 reads CASSRGSTEAFF. The CDR3 region has the DNA TGTGCCAGCAGCAGGGGGAGCACTGAAGCTTTCTTT.

This clone occurred once. The genes are TRBV29-1 and TRBJ1-3, with D hard to call. The V end lost 5 bases, the J end lost 2 bases, and 10 bases lay between the germline ends. The CDR3 loop spans 13 amino acids. CDR1 is SQVTM and CDR2 is ANQGSEA in the germline V gene. CDR3 sequence (DNA): TGCAGCGTTCAGGCAGCAACTGGAAACACCATATATTTT. Amino acid sequence: CSVQAATGNTIYF.

The J gene is TRBJ2-3, the V gene TRBV3-1 (or the pseudogene TRBV3-2), with TRBD1 matching 10 bases. V was clipped by 4 bases and J by 5 bases; unmatched bases: 3. Germline V gene data show CDR1 as LGHDT and CDR2 as YNNKEL (reference sequence). The CDR3 spans 14 residues. In nucleotides, the CDR3 is TGTGCCAGCAGCCCGGGGACAGGGGAAGATACGCAGTATTTT. This encodes CASSPGTGEDTQYF.

This clone was counted between two and nine times. This chain joins TRBV6-5 and TRBJ2-7, with 9 bases lining up with TRBD2. Germline CDR1 is MNHEY and CDR2 is SVGAGI. Trimming removed 8 bases from V and 3 bases from J; junction bases left unmatched: 5. The CDR3 has 13 residues. DNA for the CDR3: TGTGCCAGCGAGACTAGCGGAGTCTACGAGCAGTACTTC. As protein: CASETSGVYEQYF.

This chain uses TRBV29-1 with TRBJ1-1; the D is unclear. Trimming removed 0 bases from V and 4 bases from J, with 15 bases in between. The CDR3 covers 15 residues. CDR1 and CDR2 (germline): SQVTM, ANQGSEA. Here the CDR3 reads CSVEDSGRGSTEAFF. CDR3 coding DNA: TGCAGCGTTGAAGATTCGGGGAGAGGGAGCACTGAAGCTTTCTTT.

V is TRBV28 and J is TRBJ2-7; 10 nucleotides agree with TRBD1. The CDR3 extends over 16 amino acids. The germline CDR1 and CDR2 sequences are MDHEN and SYDVKM. Trimming took 4 bases from V and 0 from J; bases not matched to a gene: 6. This CDR3 reads CASSSPGQGPSYEQYF. The DNA for the CDR3 is TGTGCCAGCAGTTCCCCGGGACAGGGGCCCTCCTACGAGCAGTACTTC.

Points on this clone: One end of the junction varies from germline; a read error may be responsible. J is TRBJ2-3 and V is TRBV7-7, with 12 bases identical to TRBD2. The germline V gene has CDR1 SSHAT and CDR2 FNYEAQ (reference sequence). CDR3 length: 15 amino acids. This CDR3 reads CASSLSGLAGDTQYF. The CDR3 region has the DNA TGTGCTAGCAGCTTATCGGGACTAGCGGGCGATACGCAGTATTTT.

The V call is TRBV29-1, the J call TRBJ1-1; 7 bases agree with TRBD1. Trimming at V came to 6 bases and at J to 6 bases, leaving 4 bases not matched to a gene. The CDR3 contains 11 residues. The germline gives CDR1 SQVTM, CDR2 ANQGSEA. This CDR3 is CSVGDSSEAFF. DNA for the CDR3: TGCAGCGTCGGGGACAGTTCTGAAGCTTTCTTT.

This rearrangement joins TRBV7-2 to TRBJ2-7; 8 bases align to TRBD1. The length of the CDR3 is 14 residues. Germline-derived CDR1 and CDR2 are SGHTA and FQGNSA. V shed 4 bases and J 2 bases; nucleotides not matched to a gene: 4. This CDR3 reads CASSSLDRAYEQYF. The CDR3 region has the DNA TGTGCCAGCAGCTCCCTGGACAGGGCCTACGAGCAGTACTTC.

The rearrangement links TRBV6-5 to TRBJ2-3; maybe TRBD2 (6 bases). Germline V gives CDR1 MNHEY, CDR2 SVGAGI. The CDR3 is 13 residues long. Trimming took off 8 bases at V and 6 bases at J, with 15 bases between the two ends. CDR3 region: CASFSGFGDTQYF. CDR3 nucleotide sequence: TGTGCCAGCTTTAGCGGATTCGGGGATACGCAGTATTTT.

On this clone: Other nucleotide sequences from this sample produce the same CDR3. V and J are TRBV5-1 and TRBJ2-3; D is perhaps TRBD2 (5 bases). Germline values: CDR1 SGHRS, CDR2 YFSETQ. V dropped 0 bases and J dropped 3 bases, with 11 bases sitting between them. This CDR3 is 15 amino acids long. The CDR3 nucleotides are TGCGCCAGCAGCTTGGGGCTAGCTCCGACAGATACGCAGTATTTT. It is translated as CASSLGLAPTDTQYF.